This T cell receptor (beta chain) comes out of a study of blood T cell repertoires in COVID-19. In the study overall: PBMCs, B-cell-depleted T cells, or T cells were the source of the cDNA or gDNA that made up the material.

Original analysis: For nucleated cells, counts were estimated from reference gene primer amplification. Profiled with immunoSEQ multiplex PCR; TCRdb holds only in-frame clones, not every one. That table supplies the V and J calls and clone size; D and trimming were determined from the DNA. The sample includes under 45,000 clones, over 80% of them seen just once. With 3 bases clipped from V and 3 bases from J, the junction kept 15 bases outside the gene matches. The CDR3 contains 20 residues. The germline CDR1 and CDR2 sequences are KGHDR and SFDVKD. This TCR derives from an elderly man with active COVID-19. Sequencing was done on a sample of peripheral blood. The chain joins TRBV24-1 to TRBJ2-1, with TRBD2 matching 11 bases. The CDR3 reads CATSDPYSGRAGIDYNEQFF. The CDR3 bases are TGTGCCACCAGTGATCCCTATAGCGGGAGGGCCGGGATAGACTACAATGAGCAGTTCTTC.